The 21 T cell receptor beta chains below all came from one sample that was sequenced in a study of T cell repertoires in cytomegalovirus infection. TCRdb reanalysed the reads using MiXCR and keeps one entry per CDR3 protein. The repertoire has roughly 720,000 distinct CDR3 sequences, 35% of them found once; the top ten carry 2.8%. The source material was PBMCs. The receptors were sampled from a human donor in good health (CMV status not recorded). Some clones in this sample may be carry-over from other donors' samples.

Regarding this clonotype: Compared with germline, one end of the junction differs, possibly owing to a read error. The rearrangement links TRBV28 to TRBJ2-1; 10 nucleotides line up with TRBD1. Germline assignment: CDR1 MDHEN and CDR2 SYDVKM. This CDR3 contains 15 residues. The CDR3 spells CASGFRDRGGEEQFF. The DNA for the CDR3 is TGTGCCAGCGGTTTTCGGGACAGGGGAGGTGAGGAGCAGTTCTTC.

The rearrangement links TRBV29-1 to TRBJ2-2, with 15 positions matching TRBD2. In germline, CDR1 is SQVTM, CDR2 ANQGSEA. V lost 4 bases and J lost 6; bases outside the gene matches: 0. This CDR3 has 14 amino acids. CDR3 bases: TGCAGCGTTGGGACTAGCGGGAGGGCCGGGGAGCTGTTTTTT. Its protein is CSVGTSGRAGELFF.

The V call is TRBV7-9, the J call TRBJ2-5, with 8 bases fitting TRBD1. The ends lost 5 bases at V and 5 bases at J; junction bases unmatched: 7. Per the germline V gene, CDR1 is SEHNR and CDR2 is FQNEAQ (reference sequence). This CDR3 is built from 14 residues. The CDR3 region is CASSPRTGWETQYF. DNA for the CDR3: TGTGCCAGCAGCCCTCGGACAGGGTGGGAGACCCAGTACTTC.

This sequence joins TRBV10-3 and TRBJ2-3; D might be TRBD2 (6 bases). V was shortened by 6 bases and J by 2 bases, with 15 bases between the two germline ends. Germline V gives CDR1 ENHRY, CDR2 SYGVKD. This CDR3 is 15 amino acids long. The CDR3 is CAIRPGREFTDTQYF. DNA of the CDR3: TGTGCCATCAGGCCGGGACGGGAGTTCACAGATACGCAGTATTTT.

This clonotype was seen only a few times. This chain uses TRBV7-8 with TRBJ2-7, with D unresolved. Trimming took off 0 bases at V and 3 bases at J, with 15 bases between the two ends. The CDR3 extends over 16 amino acids. From germline, CDR1 is SGHVS and CDR2 FQNEAQ. The CDR3 loop is CASSLALGLGVYEQYF. DNA of the CDR3: TGTGCCAGCAGCTTAGCGCTCGGGCTAGGCGTCTACGAGCAGTACTTC.

The CDR3 coding sequence is TGTGCCAGCCGATTTCAGCTTCTGGAGGGGTACACCTTC. Its translation is CASRFQLLEGYTF. The rearrangement uses TRBV6-2 or TRBV6-3 and TRBJ1-2, with a weak D call TRBD1 (5 bases). Between the trimmed V and J ends, which lost 8 bases and 11 bases, there was a span of 21 bases. Germline assignment: CDR1 MNHEY and CDR2 SVGEGT. The CDR3 covers 13 residues.

The chain links TRBV5-6 to TRBJ1-5; D may be TRBD1 (5 bases). Trimming pared 4 bases from V and 1 base from J, leaving 18 bases between. CDR3 length equals 17 residues. Germline assignment: CDR1 SGHDT and CDR2 YYEEEE. In nucleotides, the CDR3 is TGTGCCAGCAGCAGCGGACGCGGGAGACAGAGCAATCAGCCCCAGCATTTT. Amino acids: CASSSGRGRQSNQPQHF.

This clonotype was seen a few times. This chain uses TRBV4-2 with TRBJ1-1; D call uncertain. Trimming pared 4 bases from V and 2 bases from J, leaving 8 bases between. This CDR3 has 13 residues. Germline CDR1 and CDR2: LGHNA and YNFKEQ. The CDR3 region has the DNA TGTGCCAGCAGCCCACCGACTAACACTGAAGCTTTCTTT. Protein sequence: CASSPPTNTEAFF.

Only a few counts were recorded for this clonotype. The chain joins TRBV7-2 to TRBJ1-3; D is unresolved. Germline V gene lookup returns CDR1 SGHTA and CDR2 FQGNSA. The CDR3 runs to 13 residues. Trimming removed 5 bases from V and 4 bases from J, with 9 bases in between. The DNA of the CDR3 is TGTGCCAGCAGCCCAACGCGAGGAAACACCATATATTTT. Translating it yields CASSPTRGNTIYF.

This clonotype was observed a few times. V gene TRBV12-3 or TRBV12-4 combines with J gene TRBJ1-5; TRBD1 might be the D (5 bases). V lost 6 bases and J 7 bases, leaving 13 bases between the germline ends. CDR3 length: 13 amino acids. The CDR3 here is CASSGTQAQPQHF. The CDR3, as DNA: TGTGCCAGCAGCGGGACCCAGGCACAGCCCCAGCATTTT.

The V call is TRBV2, the J call TRBJ1-2; D gene unclear. The CDR3 sequence is 14 residues long. Germline V gene data show CDR1 as SNHLY and CDR2 as FYNNEI. V was shortened by 8 bases and J by 2 bases, with 15 bases between the two germline ends. DNA of the CDR3: TGTGCCAGCTCTCGGAGTTACTTCAACTATGGCTACACCTTC. This translates into CASSRSYFNYGYTF.

This clonotype appeared many times. The rearrangement uses TRBV7-8 and TRBJ2-7; 9 bases line up with TRBD1. Germline V lookup: CDR1 SGHVS, CDR2 FQNEAQ. The length of the CDR3 is 14 residues. Trimming cost V 5 bases and J 2 bases; bases outside gene matches: 4. The DNA of the CDR3 is TGTGCCAGCAGCCTCACAGGGGGCACCTACGAGCAGTACTTC. This gives the protein CASSLTGGTYEQYF.

V and J are TRBV20-1 and TRBJ1-6; unclear D gene. Per germline, CDR1 DFQATT and CDR2 SNEGSKA (reference sequence). V lost 3 bases to trimming and J lost 7 bases, with 13 bases between them. CDR3 length: 14 amino acids. The CDR3 DNA reads TGCAGTGCTAGCGGTCCAGGCCCGAATTCACCCCTCCACTTT. It yields the protein CSASGPGPNSPLHF.

The CDR3 coding sequence is TGTGCCAGCAGCCGAGCTACAGGGGGCTATCTTGCCAACTCCTACAATGAGCAGTTCTTC. It specifies CASSRATGGYLANSYNEQFF. The chain joins TRBV7-6 to TRBJ2-1; 9 nucleotides match TRBD1. CDR3 length: 20 amino acids. Germline V gene lookup returns CDR1 SGHVS and CDR2 FNYEAQ. Losses at the gene ends were 5 bases for V and 0 bases for J; bases not matched to a gene: 17.

This chain uses TRBV6-1 with TRBJ2-1, with D possibly matching TRBD2 (6 bases). This CDR3 has 18 residues. V was pared by 5 bases and J by 8 bases, with 28 bases between. CDR1 MNHNS and CDR2 SASEGT come from the germline V gene. CDR3 sequence (DNA): TGTGCCAGCAGTTACAGGAGCAGGGAGGTTCTTGGATACGATGAGCAGTTCTTC. It translates to CASSYRSREVLGYDEQFF.

The sample holds a few counts of this clonotype. This chain uses TRBV29-1 with TRBJ2-3; 7 nucleotides agree with TRBD1. J lost 4 bases, V lost 6 bases, and 7 bases had no gene match. The CDR3 contains 13 residues. Germline lookup yields CDR1 SQVTM and CDR2 ANQGSEA. The CDR3 here is CSVHRGDADTQYF. For the CDR3, the DNA is TGCAGCGTGCACAGGGGAGACGCAGATACGCAGTATTTT.

V gene TRBV6-5 combines with J gene TRBJ2-5; TRBD1 might be the D (6 bases). Germline CDR1 is MNHEY and CDR2 is SVGAGI. The V end was cut by 6 bases, the J end by 1 base, with 21 bases between. The CDR3 consists of 17 residues. The CDR3 DNA sequence: TGTGCCAGCAGGTACGGCCTATCCGGGACAACCCAAGAGACCCAGTACTTC. Translated, it gives CASRYGLSGTTQETQYF.

V usage is TRBV6-6 and J usage is TRBJ2-1; no clear D. V dropped 6 bases and J dropped 0 bases, with 21 bases sitting between them. This CDR3 region has 18 residues. CDR1 MNHNY and CDR2 SVGAGI come from the germline V gene (reference sequence). CDR3 sequence: CASRDPQTTLSSYNEQFF. CDR3 coding DNA: TGTGCCAGCAGAGACCCGCAAACTACCTTGAGCTCCTACAATGAGCAGTTCTTC.

V usage is TRBV5-6 and J usage is TRBJ1-2; 7 bases are a match to TRBD1. Trimming at V came to 4 bases and at J to 7 bases, leaving 13 bases not matched to a gene. Germline V gene sequence: CDR1 SGHDT, CDR2 YYEEEE. The CDR3 is 15 residues long. The DNA for the CDR3 is TGTGCCAGCAGCCCCAGACAGGGATCTAGGGGTGGCTACACCTTC. Protein product: CASSPRQGSRGGYTF.

This clonotype has only a few counts. The J gene is TRBJ2-5, the V gene TRBV7-2, with D possibly called TRBD1 or TRBD2 (6 bases each). Germline CDR1 SGHTA, CDR2 FQGNSA. V dropped 4 bases and J dropped 4 bases, with 13 bases sitting between them. This CDR3 contains 14 residues. The DNA of the CDR3 is TGTGCCAGCAGCTGGGGGCGAGCGGGAGAGACCCAGTACTTC. Amino acids: CASSWGRAGETQYF.

With regard to this clonotype: This CDR3 fails to terminate in the conserved phenylalanine or tryptophan, so it likely reflects a read error. This chain links TRBV7-3 with TRBJ2-3, with TRBD2 matching over 13 bases. Looked up from germline, CDR1 is SGHTA and CDR2 is FQGTGA. The CDR3 sequence is 16 residues long. Trimming removed 3 bases from V and 1 base from J; junction bases left unmatched: 1. The CDR3 DNA reads as TGTGCCAGCAGCTTCGGGACTAGCGGGGGCACAGATACGCAGTATTGT. This encodes CASSFGTSGGTDTQYC.